Below, one TCR beta chain is given with its context. The sample is drawn from a study of blood T cell repertoires in COVID-19. From germline, CDR1 is MNHEY and CDR2 SMNVEV (reference sequence). CDR3 length equals 15 residues. Trimming removed 5 bases from V and 5 bases from J; junction bases left unmatched: 8. Libraries were prepared by immunoSEQ multiplex PCR; TCRdb keeps only in-frame clonotypes and omits some of them. The table has 93,000 or so clones, 88% seen once. The sample taken for sequencing was peripheral blood. The V gene is TRBV27, the J gene TRBJ2-7; 11 bases line up with TRBD1. This TCR derives from a human donor in a cohort sampled during active COVID-19. The CDR3 here is CASSLPDRGLNEQYF. The CDR3 coding sequence is TGTGCCAGCAGTCTTCCGGACAGGGGGCTGAACGAGCAGTACTTC.